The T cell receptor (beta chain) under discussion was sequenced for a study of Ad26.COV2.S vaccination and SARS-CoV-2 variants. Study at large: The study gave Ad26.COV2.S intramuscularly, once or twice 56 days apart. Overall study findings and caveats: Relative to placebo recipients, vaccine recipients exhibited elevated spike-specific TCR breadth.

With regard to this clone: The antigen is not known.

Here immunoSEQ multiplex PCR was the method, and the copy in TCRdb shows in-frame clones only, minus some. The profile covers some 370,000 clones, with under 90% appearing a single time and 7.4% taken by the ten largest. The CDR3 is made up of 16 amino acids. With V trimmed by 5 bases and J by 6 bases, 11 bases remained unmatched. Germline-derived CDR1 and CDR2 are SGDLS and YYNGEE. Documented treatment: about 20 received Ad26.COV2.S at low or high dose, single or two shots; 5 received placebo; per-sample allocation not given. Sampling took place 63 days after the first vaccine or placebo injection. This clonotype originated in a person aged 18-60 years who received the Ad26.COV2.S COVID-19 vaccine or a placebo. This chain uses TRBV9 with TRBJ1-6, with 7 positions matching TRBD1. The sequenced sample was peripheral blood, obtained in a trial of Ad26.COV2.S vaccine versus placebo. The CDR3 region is CASSRKGDSFNSPLHF. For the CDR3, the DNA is TGTGCCAGCAGTCGCAAAGGGGACAGTTTTAATTCACCCCTCCACTTT.